These 28 T cell receptor beta chains originate from one sample sequenced in a study of T cells in Graves' hyperthyroidism and ophthalmopathy. Template material for amplifying TCR beta CDR3 regions consisted of RNA transcripts. First-round RT-PCR with HTBI primers amplified the TCR CDR3 region. MiXCR was run by TCRdb on the multiplex PCR reads, yielding one entry per CDR3 protein. The sample lists about 610,000 distinct CDR3 sequences; just over 45% were seen once. The sample consisted of peripheral blood or thyroid tissue (not recorded which). The source of these receptors is a woman younger than 35 with Graves' hyperthyroidism.

This clonotype showed up just once. The junction shows a germline mismatch at one end, possibly a read error. The chain carries TRBV7-9 and TRBJ2-3, with 13 bases lining up with TRBD2. There are 16 residues in the CDR3. Germline values: CDR1 SEHNR, CDR2 FQNEAQ (reference sequence). CDR3 amino acids: CAGSPLAGGVTDTQYF. Here the CDR3 DNA reads TGTGCCGGCAGCCCACTAGCGGGAGGGGTCACAGATACGCAGTATTTT.

This clonotype was found many times. This chain uses TRBV7-9 with TRBJ1-4; the match to TRBD1 covers 7 bases. The germline V gene has CDR1 SEHNR and CDR2 FQNEAQ (reference sequence). V shed 5 bases, J shed 3 bases, and the junction held 9 bases outside the gene matches. The CDR3 is 16 residues long. The CDR3 spells CASSLYSTGSNEKLFF. The CDR3 bases are TGTGCCAGCAGCCTCTATTCGACAGGGTCTAATGAAAAACTGTTTTTT.

There are many counts of this clonotype. V usage is TRBV7-9 and J usage is TRBJ1-4, with D perhaps matching TRBD1 (5 bases). Germline values: CDR1 SEHNR, CDR2 FQNEAQ (reference sequence). The CDR3 totals 13 residues. The V end was cut by 4 bases, the J end by 8 bases, with 11 bases between. CDR3 nucleotides: TGTGCCAGCAGCTCCGGGGGTGGGGAAAAACTGTTTTTT. It specifies CASSSGGGEKLFF. Together with reference TRBV7-9 and TRBJ1-4, the CDR3 gives the full variable domain: DTGVSQNPRHKITKRGQNVTFRCDPISEHNRLYWYRQTLGQGPEFLTYFQNEAQLEKSRLLSDRFSAERPKGSFSTLEIQRTEQGDSAMYLCASSSGGGEKLFFGSGTQLSVL.

As regards this clonotype: One end of the junction varies from germline; a read error may be responsible. The chain combines TRBV20-1 with TRBJ1-2; 7 bases are a match to TRBD1. CDR3 size: 13 residues. Germline loops: CDR1 DFQATT, CDR2 SNEGSKA (reference sequence). The CDR3 DNA sequence: TGCAGTGCTCCCCGCGGAGGGGGCGGAGCTGAAGCTTTC. Its translation: CSAPRGGGGAEAF.

This clonotype appeared a few times. The chain is built from TRBV15 and TRBJ2-3; D possibly uses TRBD1 or TRBD2 (6 bases each). The CDR3 has 16 amino acids. Germline V CDR1 and CDR2: LNHNV, YYDKDF (reference sequence). V lost 5 bases and J lost 2, with 17 bases in between. CDR3 nucleotide sequence: TGTGCCACCAGCTCACCAGACAGGAGGGACACAGATACGCAGTATTTT. This gives the protein CATSSPDRRDTDTQYF.

This clonotype was counted only a few times. The J gene is TRBJ2-7, the V gene TRBV12-3 or TRBV12-4; D not resolved. The CDR3 contains 15 residues. Deletions cut 3 bases from V and 3 bases from J, with 15 bases between. The CDR3 is CASSLADGFFYEQYF. The CDR3 DNA is TGTGCCAGCAGTTTGGCGGACGGGTTCTTCTACGAGCAGTACTTC.

For this clonotype: The junction differs from germline at one of its ends, possibly a read error. This chain connects TRBV15 to TRBJ1-2; D uncertain. CDR3 length: 12 residues. CDR1 LNHNV and CDR2 YYDKDF come from the germline V gene (reference sequence). CDR3 loop: CATSRGRDGYTF. The CDR3 nucleotides are TGTGCTACCAGCAGAGGTCGGGATGGCTACACCTTC. Using reference TRBV15 and TRBJ1-2 for the parts outside the CDR3, the full variable domain is DAMVIQNPRYQVTQFGKPVTLSCSQTLNHNVMYWYQQKSSQAPKLLFHYYDKDFNNEADTPDNFQSRRPNTSFCFLDIRSPGLGDTAMYLCATSRGRDGYTFGSGTRLTVV.

The DNA for the CDR3 is TGTGCCAGCATTCCGGGACAGTTTAACCCGGATGGCTACACCTTC. Amino acid sequence: CASIPGQFNPDGYTF. V usage is TRBV19 and J usage is TRBJ1-2, with 7 bases that match TRBD1. Trimming removed 9 bases from V and 6 bases from J; junction bases left unmatched: 16. CDR1 LNHDA and CDR2 SQIVND come from the germline V gene (reference sequence). CDR3 length equals 15 residues. Based on the CDR3 plus reference TRBV19 and TRBJ1-2, the full variable domain is DGGITQSPKYLFRKEGQNVTLSCEQNLNHDAMYWYRQDPGQGLRLIYYSQIVNDFQKGDIAEGYSVSREKKESFPLTVTSAQKNPTAFYLCASIPGQFNPDGYTFGSGTRLTVV.

The chain is built from TRBV7-2 and TRBJ1-4; a weak D match, TRBD1 (5 bases). Germline V gives CDR1 SGHTA, CDR2 FQGNSA. Trimming left V 3 bases short and J 3 bases short, with 11 bases between. The CDR3 covers 15 residues. The CDR3: CASSFGTDPNEKLFF. The CDR3 DNA sequence: TGTGCCAGCAGCTTCGGGACCGACCCTAATGAAAAACTGTTTTTT.

On this clonotype itself: Just one base apart from a much larger clone, this may be a read error. The rearrangement joins TRBV6-6 to TRBJ1-6; D possibly corresponds to TRBD1 (6 bases). The length of the CDR3 is 16 residues. Germline V CDR1 and CDR2: MNHNY, SVGAGI (reference sequence). CDR3 region: CATSLSGGALNSPLHF. DNA for the CDR3: TGTGCCACCAGTTTATCGGGGGGGGCGCTTAATTCACCCCTCCACTTT.

V gene TRBV7-9 combines with J gene TRBJ1-4; possible D gene TRBD1, 5 bases. Trimming pared 3 bases from V and 5 bases from J, leaving 16 bases between. Per germline, CDR1 SEHNR and CDR2 FQNEAQ (reference sequence). The CDR3 sequence is 16 residues long. As DNA, the CDR3 is TGTGCCAGCAGCTTGCTGGGACTAATCGACAATGAAAAACTGTTTTTT. It codes for CASSLLGLIDNEKLFF.

The V call is TRBV7-6, the J call TRBJ2-2, with 7 bases lining up with TRBD2. This CDR3 region has 16 residues. The V segment lost 4 bases and the J segment 7 bases; nucleotides outside the gene matches: 12. Germline CDR1 and CDR2: SGHVS and FNYEAQ. The DNA for the CDR3 is TGTGCCAGCAGCTCTGGGAGGGCTAGTTTTCACGGGGAGCTGTTTTTT. Protein: CASSSGRASFHGELFF.

This clonotype was seen repeatedly, ten times or more. The genes are TRBV7-2 and TRBJ1-2, with 11 bases aligning to TRBD1. J gave up 4 bases and V 2 bases, and 12 bases lay outside the gene matches. Germline V lookup: CDR1 SGHTA, CDR2 FQGNSA. CDR3 length equals 18 residues. DNA of the CDR3: TGTGCCAGCAGCTTACCGCGGGACAGGGGGTTAAATGGCTATGGCTACACCTTC. The encoded protein is CASSLPRDRGLNGYGYTF. The entire variable domain, with the rest obtained from reference TRBV7-2 and TRBJ1-2, is as follows: GAGVSQSPSNKVTEKGKDVELRCDPISGHTALYWYRQSLGQGLEFLIYFQGNSAPDKSGLPSDRFSAERTGGSVSTLTIQRTQQEDSAVYLCASSLPRDRGLNGYGYTFGSGTRLTVV.

This clonotype came up once. The chain uses TRBV27 and TRBJ2-7; no definite D call. The CDR3 runs to 14 residues. The V gene lost 5 bases and the J gene lost 3 bases, with 14 bases spanning the gap. In germline, CDR1 is MNHEY, CDR2 SMNVEV (reference sequence). This chain's CDR3 is CASSTYQEGYEQYF. CDR3 in DNA: TGTGCCAGCAGTACGTATCAGGAAGGCTACGAGCAGTACTTC.

The CDR3 loop reads CSVVTGLTEAFF. For the CDR3, the DNA is TGCAGCGTTGTAACAGGGCTCACTGAAGCTTTCTTT. The gene calls are TRBV29-1 and TRBJ1-1, with a weak D call TRBD1 (6 bases). The germline CDR1 and CDR2 sequences are SQVTM and ANQGSEA. The V gene lost 4 bases and the J gene lost 4 bases, with 10 bases spanning the gap. The CDR3 sequence is 12 residues long.

Ten or more counts support this clonotype. The chain is built from TRBV3-1 and TRBJ1-3; unclear D gene. There are 17 residues in the CDR3. Germline V gene sequence: CDR1 LGHDT, CDR2 YNNKEL (reference sequence). V gave up 0 bases and J gave up 0 bases, with 12 bases separating them. CDR3 nucleotides: TGTGCCAGCAGCCAAGATGGTACGGCTTACTCTGGAAACACCATATATTTT. It encodes CASSQDGTAYSGNTIYF.

The genes are TRBV7-9 and TRBJ1-5, with D possibly matching TRBD1 (5 bases). Germline V gene lookup returns CDR1 SEHNR and CDR2 FQNEAQ (reference sequence). Trimming pared 0 bases from V and 15 bases from J, leaving 15 bases between. The CDR3 has 13 amino acids. CDR3 sequence: CASSLAGAGDTHF. In nucleotides, the CDR3 is TGTGCCAGCAGCTTAGCCGGGGCTGGAGATACGCATTTT.

Details on this clonotype: This sequence may be a read error, since a much larger clone differs from it by one base. As the CDR3 is not closed by the conserved phenylalanine or tryptophan, this likely results from a read error. The chain couples TRBV5-1 to TRBJ2-7; 8 nucleotides line up with TRBD1. This CDR3 has 15 amino acids. CDR1 SGHRS and CDR2 YFSETQ come from the germline V gene. The CDR3 DNA is TGTGCCAGCAGTTATTCGGACAGGGTCTTGTACGAGCAGTACCTC. Residues: CASSYSDRVLYEQYL.

J is TRBJ2-2 and V is TRBV7-2, with unresolved D. Germline V CDR1 and CDR2: SGHTA, FQGNSA. The CDR3 is 18 amino acids. The V end was cut by 5 bases, the J end by 3 bases, with 22 bases between. The CDR3 DNA sequence: TGTGCCAGCAGCCCGACGCGGAAACCCACTTACTACACCGGGGAGCTGTTTTTT. Protein sequence: CASSPTRKPTYYTGELFF.

In this sample, this clonotype turned up many times. V and J are TRBV6-2 or TRBV6-3 and TRBJ2-7; the D gene could be TRBD1 or TRBD2 (5 bases each). This CDR3 spans 16 amino acids. In germline, CDR1 is MNHEY, CDR2 SVGEGT. Trimming took off 6 bases at V and 0 bases at J, with 18 bases between the two ends. DNA of the CDR3: TGTGCCAGCAGCCAACCCCGGGACGGCAGCTCCTACGAGCAGTACTTC. It specifies CASSQPRDGSSYEQYF.

Many counts were recorded for this clonotype. The rearrangement uses TRBV7-9 and TRBJ1-1; maybe TRBD1 (5 bases). CDR3 length: 14 amino acids. V lost 5 bases and J 1 base, leaving 11 bases between the germline ends. Germline lookup yields CDR1 SEHNR and CDR2 FQNEAQ (reference sequence). The CDR3 DNA reads as TGTGCCAGCAGCCCGGGACTCTCGAACACTGAAGCTTTCTTT. Residues: CASSPGLSNTEAFF.

In its sample, this clonotype was seen many times. The chain links TRBV11-2 to TRBJ1-2, with D tentatively TRBD1 (6 bases). Germline V CDR1 and CDR2: SGHAT, FQNNGV. The V end lost 4 bases, the J end lost 3 bases, and 15 bases lay between the germline ends. The CDR3 contains 15 residues. The CDR3, as DNA: TGTGCCAGCAGCTCGCGGGACAACGCGGACTATGGCTACACCTTC. It yields the protein CASSSRDNADYGYTF.

The rearrangement links TRBV7-9 to TRBJ1-6, with 9 bases fitting TRBD1. The germline CDR1 and CDR2 sequences are SEHNR and FQNEAQ (reference sequence). This CDR3 has 16 amino acids. Losses at the gene ends were 4 bases for V and 6 bases for J; bases not matched to a gene: 7. The CDR3 DNA reads as TGTGCCAGCAGCTCGCCCGGGACAGGGCTTAATTCACCCCTCCACTTT. Translation: CASSSPGTGLNSPLHF.

This clonotype was picked up many times. The V call is TRBV6-1, the J call TRBJ1-5, with a possible D match to TRBD1 (6 bases). The germline V and J ends were trimmed by 2 bases and 3 bases, with 11 bases remaining between them. The germline CDR1 and CDR2 sequences are MNHNS and SASEGT. The CDR3 contains 15 residues. The CDR3 DNA reads TGTGCCAGCAGTGAACTAGGGGGGGTCAATCAGCCCCAGCATTTT. This codes for CASSELGGVNQPQHF.

In the case of this clonotype: A read error may explain this, as a much larger clone is one base away. J is TRBJ2-5 and V is TRBV30; the D gene is possibly TRBD1 (5 bases). Germline V CDR1 and CDR2: GTSNPN, SVGIG (reference sequence). The CDR3 runs to 14 residues. The V gene lost 0 bases and the J gene lost 3 bases, with 11 bases spanning the gap. CDR3 sequence (DNA): TGTGCCTGGAGTGTTTCGGCAGGGAAAGAGACCCAGTACTTC. This encodes CAWSVSAGKETQYF.

In its sample, this clonotype was seen many times. The chain carries TRBV20-1 and TRBJ1-3, with unresolved D. V shed 5 bases and J shed 3 bases, with 8 bases lying between them. The CDR3 contains 12 residues. Germline V lookup: CDR1 DFQATT, CDR2 SNEGSKA (reference sequence). In DNA, the CDR3 is TGCAGTGCTGATGACGTTGGAAACACCATATATTTT. As protein: CSADDVGNTIYF.

CDR3 sequence (DNA): TGTGCCAGTAGTAGGACAGCCCGGGGTTCACCCCTCCACTTT. Translation: CASSRTARGSPLHF. V is TRBV19 and J is TRBJ1-6; D is possibly TRBD1 (6 bases). Germline lookup yields CDR1 LNHDA and CDR2 SQIVND (reference sequence). The CDR3 has 14 amino acids. V shed 4 bases and J shed 9 bases, with 13 bases lying between them.

Ten or more counts support this clonotype. The chain links TRBV2 to TRBJ2-7, with D tentatively TRBD2 (5 bases). V was clipped by 8 bases and J by 4 bases, with 12 bases between them. Germline V gene lookup returns CDR1 SNHLY and CDR2 FYNNEI. This CDR3 has 12 residues. The CDR3, as DNA: TGTGCCAGCCAGGAGGAGTCGTACGAGCAGTACTTC. Its translation: CASQEESYEQYF. Combining the CDR3 with reference TRBV2 and TRBJ2-7 gives the whole variable domain EPEVTQTPSHQVTQMGQEVILRCVPISNHLYFYWYRQILGQKVEFLVSFYNNEISEKSEIFDDQFSVERPDGSNFTLKIRSTKLEDSAMYFCASQEESYEQYFGPGTRLTVT.